This T cell receptor beta chain was recovered during a study of cytomegalovirus exposure and HLA in healthy donors. The CDR3 length is 14 residues. Germline CDR1 and CDR2: ENHRY and SYGVKD. Trimming removed 7 bases from V and 5 bases from J; junction bases left unmatched: 9. PCR primers comprised 60 Vbeta and 13 Jbeta primers. Profiling relied on immunoSEQ multiplex PCR, and the TCRdb table lists in-frame clones only, not all of them. Its listing shows about 170,000 clones. Notes on the study in general: From TCR beta sequences, most subjects' HLA-A and HLA-B alleles were reportedly predicted accurately. Presence/absence analyses assumed roughly uniform sequencing depth across donors.

Comments on this clone: Its target is unknown.

The chain couples TRBV10-3 to TRBJ2-5, with 8 positions matching TRBD1. This sequence originates from a woman in her sixties in good health and CMV-seronegative. The sample comprised PBMCs. Here the CDR3 DNA reads TGTGCCATCAACGACAGGGGCGCCGGGGAGACCCAGTACTTC. It encodes CAINDRGAGETQYF.